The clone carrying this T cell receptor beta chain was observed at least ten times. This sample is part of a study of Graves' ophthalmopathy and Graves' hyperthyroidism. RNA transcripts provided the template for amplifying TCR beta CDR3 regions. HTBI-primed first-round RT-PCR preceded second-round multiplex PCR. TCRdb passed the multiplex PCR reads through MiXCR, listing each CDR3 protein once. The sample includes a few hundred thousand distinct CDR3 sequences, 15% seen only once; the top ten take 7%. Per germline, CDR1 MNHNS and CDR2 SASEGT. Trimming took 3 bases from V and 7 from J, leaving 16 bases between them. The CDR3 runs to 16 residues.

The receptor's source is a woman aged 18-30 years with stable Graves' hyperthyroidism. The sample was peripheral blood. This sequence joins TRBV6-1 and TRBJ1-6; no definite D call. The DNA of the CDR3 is TGTGCCAGCAGTGACCCCTTCGGGCAGCAAAATTCACCCCTCCACTTT. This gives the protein CASSDPFGQQNSPLHF.